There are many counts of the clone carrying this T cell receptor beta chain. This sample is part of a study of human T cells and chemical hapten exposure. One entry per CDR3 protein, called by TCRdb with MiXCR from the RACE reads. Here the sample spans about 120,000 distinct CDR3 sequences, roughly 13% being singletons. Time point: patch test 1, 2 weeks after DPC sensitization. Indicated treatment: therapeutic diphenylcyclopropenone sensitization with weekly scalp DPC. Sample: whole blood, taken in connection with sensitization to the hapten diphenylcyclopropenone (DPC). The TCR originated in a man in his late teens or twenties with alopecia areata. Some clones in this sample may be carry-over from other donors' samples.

As DNA, the CDR3 is TGTGCCAGCAGTGGAGACCTGGGCTACAATGAGCAGTTCTTC. Translation gives CASSGDLGYNEQFF. The chain uses TRBV6-1 and TRBJ2-1, with no clear D. The CDR3 has 14 amino acids. The germline V and J ends were trimmed by 4 bases and 3 bases, with 10 bases remaining between them. Germline V gene lookup returns CDR1 MNHNS and CDR2 SASEGT.